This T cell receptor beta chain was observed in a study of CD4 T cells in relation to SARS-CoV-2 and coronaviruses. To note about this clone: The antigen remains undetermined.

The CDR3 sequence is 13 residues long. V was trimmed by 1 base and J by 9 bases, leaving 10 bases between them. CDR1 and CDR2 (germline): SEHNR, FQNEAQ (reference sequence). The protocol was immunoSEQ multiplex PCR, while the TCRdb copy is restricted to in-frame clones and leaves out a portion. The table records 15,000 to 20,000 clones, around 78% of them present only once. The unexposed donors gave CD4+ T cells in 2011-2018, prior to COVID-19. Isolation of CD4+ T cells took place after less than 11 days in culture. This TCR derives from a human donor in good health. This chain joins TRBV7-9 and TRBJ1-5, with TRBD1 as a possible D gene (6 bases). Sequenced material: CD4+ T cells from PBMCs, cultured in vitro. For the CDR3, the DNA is TGTGCCAGCAGCTTAGGGGGGCATGGGCCCCAGCATTTT. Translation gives CASSLGGHGPQHF.